The rows below give T cell receptor beta chains drawn from one sample of a study of T cells in Graves' hyperthyroidism and ophthalmopathy. TCRdb used MiXCR to reprocess the multiplex PCR reads, holding one entry per CDR3 protein. The sample records some 460,000 distinct CDR3 sequences, 15% to 17% being singletons. The source material was blood. The receptors were gathered from a woman between 18 and 29 years old with Graves' hyperthyroidism. Each CDR3 is given with its conserved first and last residue. Fields, in order: clone size, J gene, D gene, V gene, CDR3 protein, CDR3 DNA. D genes are given only for firm matches. Some rows mark clone size as missing; the rest say once, few, many or name a class of expanded clone.

size: many
J: TRBJ2-3
D: TRBD1
V: TRBV11-2
CDR3: CASSLDRGQGVGTDTQYF
DNA: TGTGCCAGCAGCTTAGATCGGGGACAGGGGGTAGGCACAGATACGCAGTATTTT

size: many
J: TRBJ1-5
D: NA
V: TRBV6-5
CDR3: CASTLTTGQPQHF
DNA: TGTGCCAGCACTCTTACTACAGGGCAGCCCCAGCATTTT

size: many
J: TRBJ2-7
D: NA
V: TRBV5-1
CDR3: CASSLDGQPYEQYF
DNA: TGCGCCAGCAGCTTGGACGGACAGCCCTACGAGCAGTACTTC

size: NA
J: TRBJ2-2
D: TRBD2
V: TRBV7-2
CDR3: CASSLFSGLSSGGGELFF
DNA: TGTGCCAGCAGCTTATTTTCTGGGTTGTCTAGCGGTGGCGGGGAGCTGTTTTTT

size: many
J: TRBJ2-1
D: NA
V: TRBV7-2
CDR3: CASSLASGASNEQFF
DNA: TGTGCCAGCAGCTTAGCTAGCGGAGCTTCGAATGAGCAGTTCTTC

size: NA
J: TRBJ1-1
D: NA
V: TRBV4-1
CDR3: CASSHNSGGRVEAFF
DNA: TGCGCCAGCAGCCACAACAGCGGCGGGCGGGTTGAAGCTTTCTTT

size: few
J: TRBJ2-3
D: TRBD1
V: TRBV20-1
CDR3: CSARDQHFRDRATDTQYF
DNA: TGCAGTGCTAGAGATCAACATTTCCGGGACAGAGCCACAGATACGCAGTATTTT

size: many
J: TRBJ2-3
D: TRBD1
V: TRBV28
CDR3: CASSMDRGRGTDTQYF
DNA: TGTGCCAGCAGTATGGACAGGGGGAGAGGCACAGATACGCAGTATTTT

size: many
J: TRBJ2-7
D: TRBD1
V: TRBV7-9
CDR3: CASSLTGTGTYEQYF
DNA: TGTGCCAGCAGCTTAACCGGGACAGGGACCTACGAGCAGTACTTC

size: few
J: TRBJ1-6
D: NA
V: TRBV20-1
CDR3: CSASQGRSYNSPLHF
DNA: TGCAGTGCTTCACAGGGAAGGTCCTATAATTCACCCCTCCACTTT

size: NA
J: TRBJ2-5
D: TRBD1
V: TRBV15
CDR3: CATSRDGPPGRGETQYF
DNA: TGTGCCACCAGCAGAGATGGACCGCCAGGCAGGGGGGAGACCCAGTACTTC

size: many
J: TRBJ1-2
D: NA
V: TRBV7-3
CDR3: CASSLGGGQFYGYTF
DNA: TGTGCCAGCAGCTTAGGGGGCGGACAGTTCTATGGCTACACCTTC

size: NA
J: TRBJ1-1
D: NA
V: TRBV19
CDR3: CASISAGLPLNTEAFF
DNA: TGTGCCAGTATCTCGGCAGGGCTCCCTTTGAACACTGAAGCTTTCTTT

size: many
J: TRBJ1-1
D: TRBD1
V: TRBV12-3/TRBV12-4
CDR3: CASSLGQAMNTEAFF
DNA: TGTGCCAGCAGTCTGGGACAGGCGATGAACACTGAAGCTTTCTTT

size: many
J: TRBJ2-5
D: NA
V: TRBV7-9
CDR3: CASSLAGGPAETQYF
DNA: TGTGCCAGCAGCTTAGCGGGGGGGCCGGCAGAGACCCAGTACTTC

size: many
J: TRBJ2-3
D: NA
V: TRBV28
CDR3: CASSFPGADTQYF
DNA: TGTGCCAGCAGTTTTCCCGGGGCAGATACGCAGTATTTT

size: many
J: TRBJ2-5
D: NA
V: TRBV12-3/TRBV12-4
CDR3: CASSFRTGRTQETQYF
DNA: TGTGCCAGCAGTTTCCGAACGGGACGGACACAAGAGACCCAGTACTTC

size: many
J: TRBJ2-1
D: TRBD1
V: TRBV6-2/TRBV6-3
CDR3: CASTRTGLKNNEQFF
DNA: TGTGCCAGCACCCGGACAGGGCTAAAAAACAATGAGCAGTTCTTC

size: NA
J: TRBJ2-5
D: NA
V: TRBV7-2
CDR3: CASSLDSTRFQETQYF
DNA: TGTGCCAGCAGCTTAGACTCCACTAGGTTTCAAGAGACCCAGTACTTC

size: NA
J: TRBJ2-1
D: NA
V: TRBV7-9
CDR3: CASSFRPGSLNEQFF
DNA: TGTGCCAGCAGCTTTCGTCCTGGGTCGCTCAATGAGCAGTTCTTC

size: many
J: TRBJ2-7
D: TRBD1
V: TRBV29-1
CDR3: CSVRTGSYEQYF
DNA: TGCAGCGTGAGGACAGGGTCCTACGAGCAGTACTTC

size: NA
J: TRBJ2-1
D: NA
V: TRBV19
CDR3: CASSIALGSYNEQFF
DNA: TGTGCCAGTAGTATAGCTTTGGGATCCTACAATGAGCAGTTCTTC

size: many
J: TRBJ1-5
D: TRBD1
V: TRBV20-1
CDR3: CSATLNRGRSNQPQHF
DNA: TGCAGTGCTACCCTAAACAGGGGTAGGAGCAATCAGCCCCAGCATTTT

size: NA
J: TRBJ2-7
D: NA
V: TRBV3-1
CDR3: CASSQDNHEQYF
DNA: TGTGCCAGCAGCCAAGATAACCACGAGCAGTACTTC

size: many
J: TRBJ1-1
D: NA
V: TRBV2
CDR3: CASLDSHPAEAFF
DNA: TGTGCCAGCCTTGACAGCCACCCCGCCGAAGCTTTCTTT

size: many
J: TRBJ2-1
D: TRBD1
V: TRBV28
CDR3: CASSGTGGYNEQFF
DNA: TGTGCCAGCAGCGGGACAGGGGGTTACAATGAGCAGTTCTTC

size: many
J: TRBJ1-2
D: TRBD1
V: TRBV27
CDR3: CASSLSRGLGYTF
DNA: TGTGCCAGCAGTTTATCCAGGGGGCTTGGCTACACCTTC

size: NA
J: TRBJ2-3
D: NA
V: TRBV6-5
CDR3: CASSYSRDSTDTQYF
DNA: TGTGCCAGCAGTTACTCCCGAGACAGCACAGATACGCAGTATTTT

size: NA
J: TRBJ1-5
D: TRBD1
V: TRBV2
CDR3: CASRPGQGQYQPQHF
DNA: TGTGCCAGCAGACCGGGACAGGGGCAATATCAGCCCCAGCATTTT

size: once
J: TRBJ2-7
D: TRBD1
V: TRBV28
CDR3: CASSYPLYRDRGPSYEQYF
DNA: TGTGCCAGCAGTTACCCATTATACCGGGACAGGGGCCCCTCCTACGAGCAGTACTTC

size: many
J: TRBJ1-3
D: NA
V: TRBV3-1
CDR3: CASSQDIPGGVGGNTIYF
DNA: TGTGCCAGCAGCCAAGATATTCCAGGCGGGGTAGGAGGAAACACCATATATTTT

size: NA
J: TRBJ2-1
D: TRBD1
V: TRBV10-3
CDR3: CAISPGTGRDNEQFF
DNA: TGTGCCATCAGCCCCGGGACAGGGAGGGACAATGAGCAGTTCTTC

size: NA
J: TRBJ2-1
D: TRBD1
V: TRBV4-2
CDR3: CATKQGATYNEQFF
DNA: TGTGCCACAAAACAGGGGGCTACCTACAATGAGCAGTTCTTC

size: NA
J: TRBJ2-4
D: NA
V: TRBV20-1
CDR3: CSARDLSENIQYF
DNA: TGCAGTGCTAGAGACCTCTCCGAAAACATTCAGTACTTC